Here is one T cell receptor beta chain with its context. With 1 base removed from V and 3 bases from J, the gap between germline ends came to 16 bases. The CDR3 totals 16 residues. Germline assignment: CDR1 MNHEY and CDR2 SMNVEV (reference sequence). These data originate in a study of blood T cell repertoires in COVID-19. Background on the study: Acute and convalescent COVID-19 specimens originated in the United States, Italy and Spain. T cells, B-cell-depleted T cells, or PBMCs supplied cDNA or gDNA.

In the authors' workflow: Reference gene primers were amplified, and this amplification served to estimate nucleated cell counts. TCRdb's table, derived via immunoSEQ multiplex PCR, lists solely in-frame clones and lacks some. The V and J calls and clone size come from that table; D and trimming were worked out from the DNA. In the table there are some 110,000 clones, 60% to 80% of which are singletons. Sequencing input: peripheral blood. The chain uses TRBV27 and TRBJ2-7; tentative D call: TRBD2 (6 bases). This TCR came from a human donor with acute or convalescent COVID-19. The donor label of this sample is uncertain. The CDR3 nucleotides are TGTGCCAGCAGTTTATGGAAGGCCGGGGGACTCTACGAGCAGTACTTC. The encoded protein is CASSLWKAGGLYEQYF.